This T cell receptor beta chain came from a study of identifying expanded T cells in peripheral blood. On this clone itself: Antigen unknown.

Sequencing used immunoSEQ multiplex PCR; TCRdb keeps in-frame clones, though not all of them. The sample contains around 91,000 clones, around 89% of which appear only once. Regarding the study as a whole: Technical replicates showed approximately 1.2 changed clones; around 2 weeks about 16; four weeks 19. Variance in clone template counts between approximately two-week samples significantly increased with total template count across all healthy donors.

Germline values: CDR1 MGHRA, CDR2 YSYEKL. Trimming shortened V by 0 bases and J by 0 bases, and 15 bases separated the two germline ends. The CDR3 extends over 18 amino acids. The TCR sequence derives from a person between 18 and 75 years old in good health. The specimen sequenced was blood. The V call is TRBV4-1, the J call TRBJ2-1, with D possibly matching TRBD2 (6 bases). For the CDR3, the DNA is TGCGCCAGCAGCCAAGATAAGGCGGAGGGCCGCTCCTACAATGAGCAGTTCTTC. Translating gives CASSQDKAEGRSYNEQFF.